The 24 T cell receptor beta chains given below trace back to one sample, sequenced in a study of cytomegalovirus exposure and HLA in healthy donors (dated 2017 in TCRdb). Library preparation was by the immunoSEQ multiplex PCR assay. For the multiplex PCR, a mixture combining 60 forward primers for TCR Vbeta segments and 13 reverse primers for TCR Jbeta segments was used. Here the immuneACCESS table is served through TCRdb, limited to in-frame sequences with V and J called. Missing clones are a known gap in these copies; in checked studies unresolved V genes cover under half, and the rest lacks a known reason. A total of 100,000 to 150,000 clones appear in this sample, 81% of them only once. About 0.75% of the sample lies in the top ten. Sequenced input: PBMCs. The receptors were gathered from a man between 18 and 35 years old in good health and CMV-seronegative.

This clone was seen only once. This rearrangement joins TRBV29-1 to TRBJ1-2, with D possibly TRBD1 on 5 matching bases. The CDR3 contains 15 residues. Germline values: CDR1 SQVTM, CDR2 ANQGSEA. Trimming shortened V by 2 bases and J by 12 bases, and 25 bases separated the two germline ends. The CDR3 coding sequence is TGCAGCGTTGAACCGGCCCGACAGTGGATAATGGCTAACACCTTC. Protein: CSVEPARQWIMANTF.

This clone came up once. V gene TRBV9 combines with J gene TRBJ2-2, with 10 bases that match TRBD2. The length of the CDR3 is 16 residues. The V segment lost 7 bases and the J segment 2 bases; nucleotides outside the gene matches: 8. Germline V CDR1 and CDR2: SGDLS, YYNGEE. In DNA, the CDR3 is TGTGCCAGCGGGCCACTAGCGGGGATTAACACCGGGGAGCTGTTTTTT. Residues: CASGPLAGINTGELFF.

This rearrangement joins TRBV6-5 to TRBJ1-5; possibly TRBD1 for D (6 bases). The CDR3 extends over 16 amino acids. CDR1 is MNHEY and CDR2 is SVGAGI in the germline V gene. With 4 bases removed from V and 4 bases from J, the gap between germline ends came to 17 bases. CDR3 sequence: CASSSASDSVNQPQHF. The CDR3 DNA is TGTGCCAGCAGTTCCGCCTCGGACAGCGTTAATCAGCCCCAGCATTTT.

This clone has a handful of counts. The J gene is TRBJ1-2, the V gene TRBV6-1, with 7 bases aligning to TRBD1. Germline V gene data show CDR1 as MNHNS and CDR2 as SASEGT. This CDR3 contains 18 residues. Trimming cost V 1 base and J 0 bases; bases outside gene matches: 11. This chain's CDR3 is CASSEVTQGDFSNYGYTF. CDR3 coding DNA: TGTGCCAGCAGTGAAGTTACTCAGGGGGATTTTTCTAACTATGGCTACACCTTC.

The rearrangement joins TRBV29-1 to TRBJ2-7; 7 bases line up with TRBD2. This CDR3 contains 13 residues. The junction had 6 bases not matched to a gene; V was cut back by 5 bases and J by 2 bases. Looked up from germline, CDR1 is SQVTM and CDR2 is ANQGSEA. The CDR3 DNA reads as TGCAGCGTTCCAGCGGGGCCCGCCTACGAGCAGTACTTC. Translated, it gives CSVPAGPAYEQYF.

CDR3 bases: TGTGCCAGCAGTGAACAGGGTCGCAGCAATCAGCCCCAGCATTTT. As protein: CASSEQGRSNQPQHF. The V gene is TRBV9, the J gene TRBJ1-5; TRBD1 might be the D (6 bases). Per germline, CDR1 SGDLS and CDR2 YYNGEE. The CDR3 length is 15 residues. Trimming shortened V by 5 bases and J by 1 base, and 13 bases separated the two germline ends. Full variable domain (rest looked up from reference TRBV9 and TRBJ1-5): DSGVTQTPKHLITATGQRVTLRCSPRSGDLSVYWYQQSLDQGLQFLIQYYNGEERAKGNILERFSAQQFPDLHSELNLSSLELGDSALYFCASSEQGRSNQPQHFGDGTRLSIL.

The chain is built from TRBV6-5 and TRBJ1-3; TRBD1 is a possible D gene (6 bases). Germline CDR1 is MNHEY and CDR2 is SVGAGI. The CDR3 has 14 amino acids. The V and J ends lost 6 bases and 1 base respectively, with 10 bases between them. The CDR3 DNA reads as TGTGCCAGCAGGGCCGGGACATCTGGAAACACCATATATTTT. Its translation: CASRAGTSGNTIYF.

The chain is built from TRBV28 and TRBJ1-2; 12 bases agree with TRBD1. Germline trimming cut 2 bases from V and 4 bases from J; bases unmatched to any gene: 5. Germline V gene sequence: CDR1 MDHEN, CDR2 SYDVKM. CDR3 size: 16 residues. CDR3 in amino acids: CASSLPGTGGGYGYTF. The CDR3 DNA reads as TGTGCCAGCAGTTTACCTGGGACAGGGGGCGGCTATGGCTACACCTTC.

The gene calls are TRBV25-1 and TRBJ2-5; TRBD1 agrees at 8 bases. Trimming at V came to 0 bases and at J to 0 bases, leaving 3 bases not matched to a gene. The length of the CDR3 is 16 residues. The V gene's germline CDR1 is MGHDK and CDR2 SYGVNS. The CDR3 is CASSEYVTGDQETQYF. The DNA for the CDR3 is TGTGCCAGCAGTGAATATGTGACAGGGGACCAAGAGACCCAGTACTTC.

V and J are TRBV7-2 and TRBJ1-2; the match to TRBD1 covers 12 bases. Trimming took 5 bases from V and 5 from J; bases not matched to a gene: 6. The CDR3 length is 15 residues. CDR1 is SGHTA, CDR2 FQGNSA, per germline. The CDR3 sequence is CASSKGQGAGYGYTF. In DNA, the CDR3 is TGTGCCAGCAGCAAGGGACAGGGGGCGGGGTATGGCTACACCTTC.

This clone has more than one count but fewer than ten. The chain links TRBV15 to TRBJ1-5; 10 nucleotides match TRBD1. The J segment lost 5 bases and the V segment lost 5 bases, leaving 6 bases of the junction unmatched. Per the germline V gene, CDR1 is LNHNV and CDR2 is YYDKDF (reference sequence). The CDR3 has 15 amino acids. The chain's CDR3 is CATSPRDRGYQPQHF. The DNA for the CDR3 is TGTGCCACCAGCCCACGGGACAGGGGTTATCAGCCCCAGCATTTT.

Comments on this clone: Other nucleotide sequences from this sample produce the same CDR3. V gene TRBV7-9 combines with J gene TRBJ2-7, with a weak D call TRBD1 (5 bases). V was clipped by 1 base and J by 4 bases, with 17 bases between them. CDR1 is SEHNR, CDR2 FQNEAQ, per germline (reference sequence). The CDR3 covers 16 residues. The CDR3 reads CASSLELAGLWYEQYF. CDR3 in DNA: TGTGCCAGCAGCTTAGAATTAGCAGGGTTATGGTACGAGCAGTACTTC.

This chain uses TRBV5-1 with TRBJ2-1; 8 bases are a match to TRBD2. The junction had 3 bases not matched to a gene; V was cut back by 1 base and J by 6 bases. Germline V gene data show CDR1 as SGHRS and CDR2 as YFSETQ. The CDR3 runs 14 residues. CDR3: CASSLRGGPNEQFF. CDR3 nucleotides: TGCGCCAGCAGCTTGCGGGGGGGCCCCAATGAGCAGTTCTTC.

The chain is built from TRBV28 and TRBJ2-7, with D unclear. V was trimmed by 2 bases and J by 1 base, leaving 12 bases between them. The CDR3 covers 15 residues. CDR1 is MDHEN and CDR2 is SYDVKM in the germline V gene. The CDR3 bases are TGTGCCAGCAGTTTACGGGTCGTTGCGTCCTACGAGCAGTACTTC. Translating it yields CASSLRVVASYEQYF. Based on the CDR3 plus reference TRBV28 and TRBJ2-7, the full variable domain is DVKVTQSSRYLVKRTGEKVFLECVQDMDHENMFWYRQDPGLGLRLIYFSYDVKMKEKGDIPEGYSVSREKKERFSLILESASTNQTSMYLCASSLRVVASYEQYFGPGTRLTVT.

The V and J genes are TRBV2 and TRBJ2-7; 7 bases align to TRBD1. The V segment lost 4 bases and the J segment 4 bases; nucleotides outside the gene matches: 13. The CDR3 has 16 amino acids. CDR1 is SNHLY and CDR2 is FYNNEI in the germline V gene. The CDR3 is CASSVGTAQVGYEQYF. The CDR3 nucleotides read TGTGCCAGCAGTGTCGGGACAGCTCAAGTTGGATACGAGCAGTACTTC.

This clone was seen once. The chain couples TRBV5-1 to TRBJ1-2, with TRBD1 identical over 8 bases. The CDR3 has 15 amino acids. Germline assignment: CDR1 SGHRS and CDR2 YFSETQ. J lost 3 bases, V lost 0 bases, and 4 bases had no gene match. The CDR3 bases are TGCGCCAGCAGCTTGGCAGGGGGCCAGGACTATGGCTACACCTTC. Translating gives CASSLAGGQDYGYTF.

V and J are TRBV4-3 and TRBJ1-1, with 8 bases that match TRBD1. Germline loops: CDR1 LGHNA, CDR2 YSLEER. The CDR3 consists of 15 residues. V lost 0 bases to trimming and J lost 5 bases; unmatched junction nucleotides: 5. CDR3 protein: CASSQDTTGGTEAFF. The CDR3 DNA reads as TGCGCCAGCAGCCAAGATACAACAGGGGGTACTGAAGCTTTCTTT.

This chain uses TRBV7-2 with TRBJ1-2; no clear D. Germline CDR1 and CDR2: SGHTA and FQGNSA. The CDR3 covers 13 residues. V was clipped by 3 bases and J by 4 bases, with 9 bases between them. The CDR3 nucleotides are TGTGCCAGCAGCTTCCCAGGACTCTATGGCTACACCTTC. It yields the protein CASSFPGLYGYTF.

The CDR3 nucleotides are TGTGCCTGGAGTGTATTGGATTTCGGGGGAAACACCTTC. Protein sequence: CAWSVLDFGGNTF. The chain couples TRBV30 to TRBJ1-2, with a possible D match to TRBD1 (5 bases). Trimming left V 0 bases short and J 12 bases short, with 17 bases between. Per the germline V gene, CDR1 is GTSNPN and CDR2 is SVGIG (reference sequence). This CDR3 has 13 amino acids.

The chain uses TRBV18 and TRBJ1-5, with D possibly being TRBD1 (5 bases). CDR3 length: 13 amino acids. V gave up 5 bases and J gave up 6 bases, with 11 bases separating them. Germline V gene data show CDR1 as KGHSH and CDR2 as LQKENI. CDR3 nucleotide sequence: TGTGCCAGCTCAGCCCAGGGTTTTCAGCCCCAGCATTTT. This translates into CASSAQGFQPQHF.

This clone was detected only once. V is TRBV10-3 and J is TRBJ1-1; no definite D call. V was cut by 0 bases and J by 5 bases, with 10 bases left in between. CDR1 and CDR2 from the germline V gene are ENHRY and SYGVKD. The CDR3 is 14 residues long. The CDR3: CAISESLVRTEAFF. CDR3 nucleotides: TGTGCCATCAGTGAGTCGCTGGTGAGGACTGAAGCTTTCTTT.

The chain combines TRBV5-8 with TRBJ2-5; D possibly corresponds to TRBD1 (6 bases). The CDR3 consists of 18 residues. V lost 1 base to trimming and J lost 7 bases, with 26 bases between them. Germline V lookup: CDR1 SGHTS, CDR2 YDEGEE. The CDR3 DNA sequence: TGTGCCAGCAGCTTGCCAGGGGTCGGGGTCGGTGGAGTGGGGACCCAGTACTTC. It specifies CASSLPGVGVGGVGTQYF.

The chain is built from TRBV10-1 and TRBJ1-1; 7 positions agree with TRBD1. CDR1 WNHNN and CDR2 SYGVQD come from the germline V gene (reference sequence). This CDR3 is built from 15 residues. V lost 5 bases, J lost 3 bases, and 9 bases stayed unmatched. CDR3 in amino acids: CASSPADRTHTEAFF. The CDR3 nucleotides read TGCGCCAGCAGTCCCGCGGACAGGACCCACACTGAAGCTTTCTTT.

The V and J genes are TRBV11-2 and TRBJ2-7, with 8 bases fitting TRBD1. Germline CDR1 is SGHAT and CDR2 is FQNNGV. The CDR3 extends over 14 amino acids. Trimming at V came to 1 base and at J to 5 bases, leaving 4 bases not matched to a gene. The CDR3 nucleotides read TGTGCCAGCAGCTTAGGGACAGGGTTCCACGAGCAGTACTTC. This sequence encodes CASSLGTGFHEQYF.